The next 25 T cell receptor beta chains were all read from a single sample in a study of blood T cell repertoires in COVID-19. Generated by immunoSEQ multiplex PCR, the TCRdb table keeps only in-frame clones and is missing some. The repertoire holds under 400,000 clones, with around 90% as singletons. The sequenced sample consisted of peripheral blood. These receptors all come from a man between 18 and 35 years old with active or convalescent COVID-19.

V usage is TRBV7-2 and J usage is TRBJ2-5, with 14 bases fitting TRBD2. CDR3 length: 18 amino acids. From germline, CDR1 is SGHTA and CDR2 FQGNSA. V lost 1 base and J lost 5; bases outside the gene matches: 9. The CDR3 sequence is CASSLGGWTSGRWETQYF. CDR3 sequence (DNA): TGTGCCAGCAGCTTAGGAGGTTGGACTAGCGGGAGGTGGGAGACCCAGTACTTC.

J is TRBJ1-2 and V is TRBV7-3, with 11 bases lining up with TRBD1. The CDR3 is 15 residues long. The ends lost 0 bases at V and 7 bases at J; junction bases unmatched: 4. The V gene's germline CDR1 is SGHTA and CDR2 FQGTGA. CDR3 bases: TGTGCCAGCAGCTTAACGGGGACAGGGGGGAGTGGCTACACCTTC. It encodes CASSLTGTGGSGYTF.

The J gene is TRBJ2-7, the V gene TRBV7-2; D perhaps matches TRBD1 (5 bases). Deletions cut 10 bases from V and 2 bases from J, with 18 bases between. Per germline, CDR1 SGHTA and CDR2 FQGNSA. This CDR3 has 14 residues. The CDR3 sequence is CAIEPQGGTYEQYF. CDR3 DNA sequence: TGTGCCATCGAACCCCAGGGTGGGACCTACGAGCAGTACTTC.

The chain couples TRBV4-3 to TRBJ2-7; no definite D call. The CDR3 has 15 amino acids. V dropped 0 bases and J dropped 6 bases, with 15 bases sitting between them. The germline V gene has CDR1 LGHNA and CDR2 YSLEER. The CDR3 nucleotides read TGCGCCAGCAGCCAAGACCTATCCGATCCGGTCGAGCAGTACTTC. Protein: CASSQDLSDPVEQYF.

Here the CDR3 reads CASSLAGGHRDTQYF. CDR3 bases: TGTGCCAGCAGCTTAGCGGGGGGGCATAGAGATACGCAGTATTTT. This chain connects TRBV7-2 to TRBJ2-3; D is perhaps TRBD2 (7 bases). The CDR3 sequence is 15 residues long. Deletions cut 0 bases from V and 5 bases from J, with 12 bases between. Germline V gives CDR1 SGHTA, CDR2 FQGNSA.

The genes are TRBV5-1 and TRBJ2-1; 8 nucleotides align to TRBD2. Germline CDR1 is SGHRS and CDR2 is YFSETQ. This CDR3 region has 13 residues. Trimming removed 4 bases from V and 9 bases from J; junction bases left unmatched: 6. The CDR3, as DNA: TGCGCCAGCAGCGGGAGCGGGAGTACTGAGCAGTTCTTC. Protein: CASSGSGSTEQFF.

This rearrangement joins TRBV10-3 to TRBJ2-1; 7 nucleotides agree with TRBD2. Germline trimming cut 11 bases from V and 7 bases from J; bases unmatched to any gene: 11. The CDR3 spans 13 residues. Germline values: CDR1 ENHRY, CDR2 SYGVKD. CDR3 bases: TGTGCCCCAGACACGGCCGGGGGGAATGAGCAGTTCTTC. Its translation: CAPDTAGGNEQFF.

The chain employs TRBV19 and TRBJ2-3; D call uncertain. V was clipped by 6 bases and J by 4 bases, with 17 bases between them. Germline CDR1 LNHDA, CDR2 SQIVND (reference sequence). This CDR3 comprises 15 residues. For the CDR3, the DNA is TGTGCCAGTAGCCCAGGCATCTTTCGAGCAGATACGCAGTATTTT. Its protein product is CASSPGIFRADTQYF.

The chain recombines TRBV28 with TRBJ1-4; 8 bases map to TRBD1. CDR3 size: 14 residues. Germline values: CDR1 MDHEN, CDR2 SYDVKM. Trimming cost V 6 bases and J 6 bases; bases outside gene matches: 6. As DNA, the CDR3 is TGTGCCAGCAGGGCAGGGGGCGGACATGAAAAACTGTTTTTT. Amino acid sequence: CASRAGGGHEKLFF. The full variable domain, its missing parts supplied by reference TRBV28 and TRBJ1-4, is DVKVTQSSRYLVKRTGEKVFLECVQDMDHENMFWYRQDPGLGLRLIYFSYDVKMKEKGDIPEGYSVSREKKERFSLILESASTNQTSMYLCASRAGGGHEKLFFGSGTQLSVL.

This chain uses TRBV9 with TRBJ2-7; 9 bases agree with TRBD1. V was pared by 0 bases and J by 4 bases, with 5 bases of the junction left unmatched. This CDR3 has 15 amino acids. The germline CDR1 and CDR2 sequences are SGDLS and YYNGEE. As DNA, the CDR3 is TGTGCCAGCAGCGTAGTTGGGGGGACAGGGTACGAGCAGTACTTC. Translation: CASSVVGGTGYEQYF.

There are a few counts of this clone. The J gene is TRBJ1-3, the V gene TRBV28; D may be TRBD1 (6 bases). Germline loops: CDR1 MDHEN, CDR2 SYDVKM. This CDR3 has 16 residues. V lost 6 bases, J lost 2 bases, and 17 bases lay in between. This CDR3 is CASSSHRESAGNTIYF. DNA of the CDR3: TGTGCCAGCAGCTCCCACAGGGAATCGGCTGGAAACACCATATATTTT. Using reference TRBV28 and TRBJ1-3 for the parts outside the CDR3, the full variable domain is DVKVTQSSRYLVKRTGEKVFLECVQDMDHENMFWYRQDPGLGLRLIYFSYDVKMKEKGDIPEGYSVSREKKERFSLILESASTNQTSMYLCASSSHRESAGNTIYFGEGSWLTVV.

This clone has just a few counts. The chain combines TRBV25-1 with TRBJ1-1, with 8 bases lining up with TRBD1. This CDR3 has 15 amino acids. Germline V lookup: CDR1 MGHDK, CDR2 SYGVNS. V shed 4 bases, J shed 6 bases, and the junction held 10 bases outside the gene matches. The CDR3 loop reads CASSGPGQGGSEAFF. CDR3 DNA sequence: TGTGCCAGCAGTGGGCCAGGACAGGGTGGTTCTGAAGCTTTCTTT.

As DNA, the CDR3 is TGTGCCAGCAGCTTGTCCCCAAACAGGGTTCAGGGCTACACCTTC. Translation: CASSLSPNRVQGYTF. The V call is TRBV7-2, the J call TRBJ1-2; D possibly corresponds to TRBD1 (6 bases). The CDR3 runs 15 residues. CDR1 is SGHTA, CDR2 FQGNSA, per germline. With 3 bases removed from V and 8 bases from J, the gap between germline ends came to 19 bases.

This chain links TRBV5-1 with TRBJ2-5; 9 bases are shared with TRBD1. The CDR3 has 16 amino acids. Trimming took 1 base from V and 2 from J; bases not matched to a gene: 6. CDR1 and CDR2 (germline): SGHRS, YFSETQ. CDR3 amino acids: CASSLTPDRGQETQYF. CDR3 in DNA: TGCGCCAGCAGCTTGACCCCAGACAGGGGGCAAGAGACCCAGTACTTC.

This sequence joins TRBV19 and TRBJ1-4, with TRBD1 as a possible D gene (5 bases). The V and J ends lost 9 bases and 2 bases respectively, with 10 bases between them. The CDR3 extends over 13 amino acids. Germline V gene data show CDR1 as LNHDA and CDR2 as SQIVND (reference sequence). The CDR3 DNA follows: TGTGCCAGCCTTGGGGCGACTAATGAAAAACTGTTTTTT. This encodes CASLGATNEKLFF.

The gene calls are TRBV5-1 and TRBJ2-7; 12 bases fit TRBD2. This CDR3 contains 16 residues. Looked up from germline, CDR1 is SGHRS and CDR2 is YFSETQ. J was trimmed by 3 bases and V by 3 bases; bases with no gene match: 7. The CDR3 sequence is CASSSGLAGKLYEQYF. In nucleotides, the CDR3 is TGCGCCAGCAGCTCCGGACTAGCGGGAAAACTCTACGAGCAGTACTTC.

The rearrangement links TRBV14 to TRBJ2-7; weak D call: TRBD1 (8 bases). The V gene lost 8 bases and the J gene lost 5 bases, with 19 bases spanning the gap. From germline, CDR1 is SGHDN and CDR2 FVKESK. The CDR3 spans 14 residues. CDR3 nucleotides: TGTGCCAGCCGTCGGGGGGACAGGTCCAACGAGCAGTACTTC. Translating gives CASRRGDRSNEQYF.

The CDR3: CASSPGTGGEKLFF. The CDR3 DNA follows: TGTGCCAGCAGCCCAGGGACAGGGGGCGAAAAACTGTTTTTT. The chain employs TRBV5-6 and TRBJ1-4; 12 bases are shared with TRBD1. J gave up 8 bases and V 4 bases, and 3 bases lay outside the gene matches. The germline V gene has CDR1 SGHDT and CDR2 YYEEEE. This CDR3 contains 14 residues.

The chain links TRBV6-6 to TRBJ1-2; no reliable D call. CDR3 length equals 13 residues. Trimming stripped 11 bases from V and 2 bases from J, with 15 bases between. Germline assignment: CDR1 MNHNY and CDR2 SVGAGI (reference sequence). In DNA form, the CDR3 reads TGTGCCGGCTCCCTCGATCCGAACTATGGCTACACCTTC. It specifies CAGSLDPNYGYTF.

The genes are TRBV19 and TRBJ1-1; no clear D. V lost 4 bases to trimming and J lost 6 bases, with 12 bases between them. The CDR3 is 13 residues long. CDR1 and CDR2 from the germline V gene are LNHDA and SQIVND (reference sequence). The CDR3 region is CASSRLLEAEAFF. In DNA form, the CDR3 reads TGTGCCAGTAGTAGACTGCTGGAGGCTGAAGCTTTCTTT.

The CDR3 bases are TGCGCCAGCAGGACAGGGGGCTCTGGAAACACCATATATTTT. This gives the protein CASRTGGSGNTIYF. The V gene is TRBV10-2, the J gene TRBJ1-3; 9 bases match TRBD1. CDR3 size: 14 residues. Germline CDR1 and CDR2: WSHSY and SAAADI. With 6 bases clipped from V and 0 bases from J, the junction kept 0 bases outside the gene matches.

The rearrangement joins TRBV7-8 to TRBJ2-5; D perhaps matches TRBD1 (5 bases). The ends were cut back, 1 base at V and 5 bases at J, with 14 bases in the middle. The CDR3 consists of 15 residues. Germline CDR1 is SGHVS and CDR2 is FQNEAQ. This CDR3 is CASSLVQVSLETQYF. The CDR3 DNA follows: TGTGCCAGCAGCTTAGTACAGGTTTCTTTGGAGACCCAGTACTTC. Full variable domain (remainder filled in from reference TRBV7-8 and TRBJ2-5): GAGVSQSPRYKVAKRGQDVALRCDPISGHVSLFWYQQALGQGPEFLTYFQNEAQLDKSGLPSDRFFAERPEGSVSTLKIQRTQQEDSAVYLCASSLVQVSLETQYFGPGTRLLVL.

The V gene is TRBV5-6, the J gene TRBJ2-1; 10 bases are shared with TRBD2. V gave up 0 bases and J gave up 4 bases; unmatched junction bases: 1. Germline CDR1 SGHDT, CDR2 YYEEEE. The CDR3 has 15 residues. CDR3 sequence (DNA): TGTGCCAGCAGCTTGGGTAGCGGGGGGTACAATGAGCAGTTCTTC. Protein: CASSLGSGGYNEQFF.

The gene calls are TRBV27 and TRBJ1-1; D may be TRBD1 (5 bases). CDR1 and CDR2 from the germline V gene are MNHEY and SMNVEV (reference sequence). V was cut by 8 bases and J by 0 bases, with 7 bases left in between. The CDR3 has 12 amino acids. The CDR3 is CASEGVNTEAFF. The CDR3 nucleotides read TGTGCCAGCGAAGGGGTGAACACTGAAGCTTTCTTT.

This chain links TRBV4-3 with TRBJ1-4; 7 bases fit TRBD1. CDR1 and CDR2 from the germline V gene are LGHNA and YSLEER. The CDR3 loop spans 19 amino acids. After removal of 4 bases from V and 4 bases from J, the junction contained 18 bases not matched to a gene. This chain's CDR3 is CASSRGRSGGSRGNEKLFF. CDR3 sequence (DNA): TGCGCCAGCAGCCGCGGTCGGTCAGGGGGGTCAAGGGGTAATGAAAAACTGTTTTTT.